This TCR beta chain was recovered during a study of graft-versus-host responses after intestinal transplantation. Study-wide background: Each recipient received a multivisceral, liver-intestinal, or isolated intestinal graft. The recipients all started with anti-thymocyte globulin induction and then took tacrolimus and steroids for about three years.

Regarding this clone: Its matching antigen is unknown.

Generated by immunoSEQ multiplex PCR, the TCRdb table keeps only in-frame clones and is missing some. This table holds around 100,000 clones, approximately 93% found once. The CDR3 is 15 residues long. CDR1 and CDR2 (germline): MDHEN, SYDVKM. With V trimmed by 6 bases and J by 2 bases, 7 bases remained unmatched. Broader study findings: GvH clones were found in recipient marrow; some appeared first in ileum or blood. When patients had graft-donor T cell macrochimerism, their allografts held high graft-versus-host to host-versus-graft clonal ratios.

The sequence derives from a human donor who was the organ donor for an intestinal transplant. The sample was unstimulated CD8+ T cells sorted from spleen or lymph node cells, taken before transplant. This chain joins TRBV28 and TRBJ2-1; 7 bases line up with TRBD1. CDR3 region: CASRQGPKPYNEQFF. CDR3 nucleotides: TGTGCCAGCAGACAGGGGCCGAAACCCTACAATGAGCAGTTCTTC.